This paragraph reports one TCR beta chain. Clones were sequenced by immunoSEQ multiplex PCR, and TCRdb holds only the in-frame ones, with some missing. The profile shows tens of thousands of clones, roughly 90% of them singletons. These data belong to a study of control samples from healthy donors and cancer patients. Losses at the gene ends were 8 bases for V and 1 base for J; bases not matched to a gene: 2. This CDR3 is built from 12 residues. CDR1 ENHRY and CDR2 SYGVKD come from the germline V gene. The chain links TRBV10-3 to TRBJ2-7; 7 nucleotides match TRBD2. The TCR comes from a man aged 50-59 years with head and neck cancer. What was sequenced was PBMCs. The CDR3 loop reads CAIAGESYEQYF. In DNA, the CDR3 is TGTGCCATCGCGGGAGAGTCCTACGAGCAGTACTTC.